The TCR beta chain described here comes from a study of blood T cell repertoires in COVID-19. The germline V gene has CDR1 LGHDT and CDR2 YNNKEL (reference sequence). There are 14 residues in the CDR3. Trimming removed 6 bases from V and 7 bases from J, with 16 bases in between. Measured with immunoSEQ multiplex PCR; TCRdb has only the in-frame clones, and not every one. The data contain 45,000 to 65,000 clones, 81% of them seen just once; the ten biggest clones take up roughly 29%. The rearrangement uses TRBV3-1 (or the pseudogene TRBV3-2) and TRBJ2-1; D unclear. The sequence was collected from an elderly woman with COVID-19, enrolled during active disease. The sequencing sample was made of peripheral blood. CDR3 nucleotides: TGTGCCAGCAGTCGCGACTCATTGTTGAATGAGCAGTTCTTC. It encodes CASSRDSLLNEQFF.